The present entry profiles one T cell receptor beta chain with its context. Its target is not known. These data come from a study of T cell responses to AZD1222 COVID-19 vaccine. In the study overall: Researchers grouped second doses given at about 4 or about 12 weeks into one pool.

Regarding the study as a whole: The study reported that nearly half of spike-specific TCRs target unmutated variant regions. Baseline serostatus was positive in only a handful of AZD1222 recipients. Clonal diversity may have been underestimated in mostly white British donors.

TCRdb's copy holds only in-frame clones and misses some; the assay was immunoSEQ multiplex PCR. The sample has 140,000 or so clones, approximately 91% seen once. V was trimmed by 2 bases and J by 3 bases, leaving 13 bases between them. The germline gives CDR1 MNHEY, CDR2 SVGAGI. This CDR3 is built from 15 residues. Sequencing used peripheral blood, obtained on day 0 of AZD1222 vaccination. The rearrangement links TRBV6-5 to TRBJ1-1, with TRBD1 as a possible D gene (6 bases). This TCR came from an adult in good health. The CDR3 region is CASSYLGARDTEAFF. In DNA, the CDR3 is TGTGCCAGCAGTTACCTGGGGGCGAGGGACACTGAAGCTTTCTTT.